This T cell receptor beta chain was captured in a study of control samples from healthy donors and cancer patients. With 6 bases removed from V and 4 bases from J, the gap between germline ends came to 16 bases. CDR3 length: 15 residues. Per germline, CDR1 MNHEY and CDR2 SVGAGI. Only in-frame clones appear in the TCRdb table, and some are missing; sequencing was by immunoSEQ multiplex PCR. The sample gives 90,000 to 100,000 clones, 90% of which show up once; about 4% is in the top ten. This receptor was identified in a woman aged 18-35 years in good health. V gene TRBV6-5 combines with J gene TRBJ2-1; D might be TRBD1 or TRBD2, each matching 5 bases. The sample comprised blood. The CDR3 DNA sequence: TGTGCCAGCAGGCTAAACGTGGGGGATTACAATGAGCAGTTCTTC. Its translation is CASRLNVGDYNEQFF.